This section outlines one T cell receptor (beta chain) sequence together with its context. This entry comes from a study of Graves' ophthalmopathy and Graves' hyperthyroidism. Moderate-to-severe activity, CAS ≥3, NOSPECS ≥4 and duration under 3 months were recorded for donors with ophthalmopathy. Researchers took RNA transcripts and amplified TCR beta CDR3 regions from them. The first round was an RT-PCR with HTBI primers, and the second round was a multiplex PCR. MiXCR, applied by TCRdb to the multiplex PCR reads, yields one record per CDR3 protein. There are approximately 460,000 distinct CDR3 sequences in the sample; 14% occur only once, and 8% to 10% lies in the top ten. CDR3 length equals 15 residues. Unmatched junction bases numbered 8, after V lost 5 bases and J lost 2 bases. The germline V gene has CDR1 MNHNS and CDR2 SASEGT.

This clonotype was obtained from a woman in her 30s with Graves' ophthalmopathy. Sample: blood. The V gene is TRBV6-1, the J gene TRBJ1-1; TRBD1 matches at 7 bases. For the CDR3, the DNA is TGTGCCAGCAGTATATCCGGACAGGAAAACACTGAAGCTTTCTTT. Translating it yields CASSISGQENTEAFF.